This T cell receptor (beta chain) was sequenced during a study of blood T cell repertoires in COVID-19. Libraries were prepared by immunoSEQ multiplex PCR; TCRdb keeps only in-frame clonotypes and omits some of them. This table has 350,000 to 550,000 clones, around nine tenths appearing once. The CDR3 length is 13 residues. The germline V gene has CDR1 SGHDT and CDR2 YYEEEE. Trimming shortened V by 2 bases and J by 5 bases, and 7 bases separated the two germline ends. The sequence was collected from a woman between 25 and 40 years old with acute or convalescent COVID-19. The chain is built from TRBV5-6 and TRBJ2-2, with D possibly being TRBD1 (6 bases). The sequencing input was peripheral blood. The CDR3 nucleotides are TGTGCCAGCAGCTTACAGGGTACCGGGGAGCTGTTTTTT. It is translated as CASSLQGTGELFF.